Listed below are T cell receptor beta chains from one sample, sequenced in a study of T cells expressing NK-cell markers. For each CDR3 protein, TCRdb gives one entry from its re-call of the 5' RACE reads, without DNA. This sample's table has some 410,000 distinct CDR3 sequences. The specimen was blood T cells: a sorted CD56 or NKG2C T cell subset, CD4+ or CD8+ T cells, or bulk PBMC T cells (not recorded which). Source of these receptors: a woman between 18 and 69 years old in good health. The CDR3 runs from the conserved cysteine through the conserved F or W. Each record gives: J gene, CDR3 length, V gene, CDR3 protein.

J: TRBJ2-7
length: 13
V: TRBV6-2/TRBV6-3
CDR3: CASSVQISYEQYF

J: TRBJ2-1
length: 14
V: TRBV7-7
CDR3: CASSSSSRVDEQFF

J: TRBJ1-1
length: 13
V: TRBV5-1
CDR3: CASSTDRSTEAFF

J: TRBJ2-3
length: 12
V: TRBV20-1
CDR3: CSARQGRDTQYF

J: TRBJ1-5
length: 16
V: TRBV6-1
CDR3: CASSAPPSYSNQPQHF

J: TRBJ2-7
length: 16
V: TRBV20-1
CDR3: CSARDIADRAWDEQYF

J: TRBJ1-1
length: 16
V: TRBV15
CDR3: CATSREHRGPFTEAFF

J: TRBJ1-5
length: 17
V: TRBV15
CDR3: CATSRDLNNRANQPQHF

J: TRBJ2-2
length: 15
V: TRBV6-1
CDR3: CASSRGATNTGELFF

J: TRBJ1-1
length: 15
V: TRBV7-9
CDR3: CASSSPGQGQTEAFF

J: TRBJ2-2
length: 15
V: TRBV20-1
CDR3: CSARYGTGNTGELFF

J: TRBJ2-1
length: 17
V: TRBV4-3
CDR3: CASSQERLAGAYNEQFF

J: TRBJ2-2
length: 17
V: TRBV6-5
CDR3: CASSYPPDRVNTGELFF

J: TRBJ2-2
length: 16
V: TRBV20-1
CDR3: CSARDLAALNTGELFF

J: TRBJ2-1
length: 15
V: TRBV7-6
CDR3: CASSLEMGQGNEQFF

J: TRBJ1-2
length: 12
V: TRBV30
CDR3: CAWGGRLNGYIF

J: TRBJ2-1
length: 15
V: TRBV4-2
CDR3: CASSQEGGAANEQFF

J: TRBJ2-1
length: 13
V: TRBV7-7
CDR3: CASAAGGLDEQFF

J: TRBJ2-7
length: 14
V: TRBV7-2
CDR3: CASSKRDRENEQYF

J: TRBJ2-5
length: 15
V: TRBV19
CDR3: CASSIGGLDQETQYF

J: TRBJ2-2
length: 16
V: TRBV7-9
CDR3: CASSPLAGAISGELFF

J: TRBJ2-5
length: 11
V: TRBV23-1
CDR3: CASRTSKTQYF

J: TRBJ2-7
length: 13
V: TRBV5-1
CDR3: CASSPGPPLEQYF

J: TRBJ1-2
length: 12
V: TRBV5-8
CDR3: CASSLNRDGYTF

J: TRBJ2-3
length: 15
V: TRBV5-5
CDR3: CASRMVRGRGDTQYF

J: TRBJ2-5
length: 17
V: TRBV7-2
CDR3: CASSALRIGGTSDTQYF

J: TRBJ2-4
length: 14
V: TRBV6-5
CDR3: CASSSWAAKNIQYF

J: TRBJ2-1
length: 14
V: TRBV11-3
CDR3: CASSSGDRGNEQFF

J: TRBJ2-3
length: 14
V: TRBV5-1
CDR3: CASSLTGAGDTQYF

J: TRBJ1-4
length: 14
V: TRBV6-1
CDR3: CASSPRSANEKLFF

J: TRBJ1-4
length: 14
V: TRBV7-6
CDR3: CASSSGISNEKLFF

J: TRBJ2-3
length: 15
V: TRBV2
CDR3: CASSAWDHRSDTQYF

J: TRBJ2-1
length: 16
V: TRBV10-1
CDR3: CASSDQTGLTYNEQFF

J: TRBJ2-3
length: 17
V: TRBV5-1
CDR3: CASSFRASGGFTDTQYF

J: TRBJ1-4
length: 15
V: TRBV12-3/TRBV12-4
CDR3: CASSRSQLVMEKLFF

J: TRBJ2-6
length: 14
V: TRBV7-3
CDR3: CASSTGDRANVLTF

J: TRBJ2-3
length: 12
V: TRBV21-1
CDR3: CASPEGTDTQYF

J: TRBJ1-1
length: 17
V: TRBV19
CDR3: CASSIIRTGGFKTEAFF

J: TRBJ2-2
length: 15
V: TRBV7-3
CDR3: CASSTGLTNTGELFF

J: TRBJ2-1
length: 16
V: TRBV5-1
CDR3: CASSLPQSGGIGEQFF

J: TRBJ1-6
length: 16
V: TRBV6-5
CDR3: CASSYESTRGHSPLHF

J: TRBJ2-7
length: 13
V: TRBV4-3
CDR3: CASSQDGEYEQYF

J: TRBJ2-2
length: 14
V: TRBV30
CDR3: CAWSPWGHTGELFF

J: TRBJ1-6
length: 14
V: TRBV12-3/TRBV12-4
CDR3: CASSLAGRLAPLHF

J: TRBJ2-1
length: 15
V: TRBV30
CDR3: CAWRVGLPPYNEQFF

J: TRBJ1-1
length: 12
V: TRBV5-1
CDR3: CASSLGPDEAFF